Below are 30 T cell receptor beta chains sequenced from a single sample in a study of T-cell reconstitution after alpha-beta-depleted transplantation in children. Using unique molecular identifiers, the investigators prepared the TCRbeta library. MiXCR, applied by TCRdb to the PCR reads, yields one record per CDR3 protein. The sample lists over 90,000 distinct CDR3 sequences, about 7.5% occurring once. The specimen was PBMCs, collected before TCRalphabeta/CD19-depleted stem cell transplant. Receptors were obtained from a boy aged 2 to 10 with acute lymphoblastic leukemia, due to receive a stem cell transplant.

V usage is TRBV10-2 and J usage is TRBJ2-2, with 10 bases lining up with TRBD2. The CDR3 has 17 residues. The junction had 11 bases not matched to a gene; V was cut back by 6 bases and J by 4 bases. Germline CDR1 and CDR2: WSHSY and SAAADI. CDR3 amino acids: CASRSREIAGGTGELFF. The CDR3 nucleotides read TGCGCCAGCAGATCCCGGGAGATAGCGGGGGGCACCGGGGAGCTGTTTTTT.

This clonotype has a handful of counts. The chain has TRBV7-9 and TRBJ2-5; D may match TRBD1 or TRBD2 (5 bases each). This CDR3 is 15 amino acids long. V was pared by 7 bases and J by 5 bases, with 20 bases between. CDR1 is SEHNR, CDR2 FQNEAQ, per germline (reference sequence). For the CDR3, the DNA is TGTGCCAGCACCAAGCATGGGGACCAGATGGAGACCCAGTACTTC. Residues: CASTKHGDQMETQYF.

This sequence joins TRBV6-5 and TRBJ1-5, with TRBD1 identical over 8 bases. The CDR3 length is 15 residues. V lost 5 bases, J lost 4 bases, and 7 bases stayed unmatched. Germline V gene sequence: CDR1 MNHEY, CDR2 SVGAGI. DNA for the CDR3: TGTGCCAGCAGTCACCGGACAGGGCCTAATCAGCCCCAGCATTTT. This encodes CASSHRTGPNQPQHF.

This clonotype occurred many times. The V and J genes are TRBV11-2 and TRBJ2-2; D perhaps matches TRBD2 (7 bases). The CDR3 totals 18 residues. The germline CDR1 and CDR2 sequences are SGHAT and FQNNGV. V lost 5 bases, J lost 3 bases, and 22 bases lay in between. The CDR3 here is CASSPITSGGHYTGELFF. The CDR3 region has the DNA TGTGCCAGCAGCCCCATAACGTCGGGGGGCCATTACACCGGGGAGCTGTTTTTT.

This clonotype was seen a handful of times. The J gene is TRBJ2-7, the V gene TRBV7-2, with 10 nucleotides matching TRBD2. CDR1 and CDR2 from the germline V gene are SGHTA and FQGNSA. This CDR3 has 15 residues. The ends lost 7 bases at V and 0 bases at J; junction bases unmatched: 6. The DNA for the CDR3 is TGTGCCAGCACCCCCGGGACTAGCGTCTCCTACGAGCAGTACTTC. This sequence encodes CASTPGTSVSYEQYF.

This clonotype appeared many times. The chain couples TRBV10-3 to TRBJ1-2, with 8 bases aligning to TRBD1. Trimming cost V 4 bases and J 5 bases; bases outside gene matches: 9. Germline CDR1 is ENHRY and CDR2 is SYGVKD. The CDR3 covers 15 residues. CDR3 bases: TGTGCCATCAGTGCCGGGACAGGAGCCCTTTATGGCTACACCTTC. It specifies CAISAGTGALYGYTF.

The chain uses TRBV15 and TRBJ2-1, with D possibly being TRBD2 (5 bases). Germline lookup yields CDR1 LNHNV and CDR2 YYDKDF (reference sequence). Between the trimmed V and J ends, which lost 0 bases and 7 bases, there was a span of 10 bases. The length of the CDR3 is 14 residues. The CDR3 protein is CATSRDMGENEQFF. CDR3 DNA sequence: TGTGCCACCAGCAGAGATATGGGAGAGAATGAGCAGTTCTTC. Variable domain in full (rest from reference TRBV15 and TRBJ2-1): DAMVIQNPRYQVTQFGKPVTLSCSQTLNHNVMYWYQQKSSQAPKLLFHYYDKDFNNEADTPDNFQSRRPNTSFCFLDIRSPGLGDTAMYLCATSRDMGENEQFFGPGTRLTVL.

This clonotype has at least ten counts. A read error may account for a junction end that differs from germline. The chain links TRBV5-1 to TRBJ2-1, with TRBD2 matching over 7 bases. This CDR3 region has 15 residues. The germline CDR1 and CDR2 sequences are SGHRS and YFSETQ. This CDR3 reads CASSSGTIAYNEHFF. As DNA, the CDR3 is TGCGCCAGCAGCTCTGGGACTATAGCCTACAATGAGCATTTCTTC.

This clonotype was recorded at least ten times. The chain has TRBV20-1 and TRBJ1-4, with D perhaps TRBD1 (5 bases). The CDR3 covers 12 residues. V was cut by 6 bases and J by 5 bases, with 10 bases left in between. Germline V lookup: CDR1 DFQATT, CDR2 SNEGSKA (reference sequence). The CDR3 sequence is CSAPGRNEKLFF. The CDR3, as DNA: TGCAGTGCCCCGGGACGAAATGAAAAACTGTTTTTT.

This clonotype was recorded at least ten times. The DNA of the CDR3 is TGCAGTGCTAAGGAGCCAGGAAACACTGAAGCTTTCTTT. This codes for CSAKEPGNTEAFF. The V and J genes are TRBV20-1 and TRBJ1-1; D is ambiguous. This CDR3 contains 13 residues. V was trimmed by 4 bases and J by 2 bases, leaving 11 bases between them. The germline gives CDR1 DFQATT, CDR2 SNEGSKA (reference sequence).

The genes are TRBV27 and TRBJ1-4; tentatively, D is TRBD1 (6 bases). V was cut by 4 bases and J by 6 bases, with 12 bases left in between. The CDR3 is made up of 14 amino acids. The germline gives CDR1 MNHEY, CDR2 SMNVEV (reference sequence). The CDR3 here is CASSSVGGYEKLFF. CDR3 DNA sequence: TGTGCCAGCAGTTCCGTGGGGGGCTATGAAAAACTGTTTTTT.

CDR3 residues: CSAGTETYGYTF. CDR3 sequence (DNA): TGCAGTGCCGGAACAGAGACCTATGGCTACACCTTC. The genes are TRBV20-1 and TRBJ1-2; D is unclear. Germline V gene lookup returns CDR1 DFQATT and CDR2 SNEGSKA (reference sequence). V shed 6 bases and J shed 4 bases, with 12 bases lying between them. The CDR3 loop spans 12 amino acids.

This clonotype came up a few times. The chain combines TRBV12-3 or TRBV12-4 with TRBJ2-2, with D perhaps given as TRBD1 or TRBD2 (10 bases each). V gave up 11 bases and J gave up 5 bases, with 36 bases separating them. The CDR3 is 20 residues long. The CDR3 DNA is TGTGCCTCAACCCCGGGACAGGGGATAAGCGGGGGGGCATTAACCGGGGAGCTGTTTTTT. Translating gives CASTPGQGISGGALTGELFF.

The rearrangement links TRBV12-3 or TRBV12-4 to TRBJ2-5, with 8 bases lining up with TRBD1. With V trimmed by 5 bases and J by 2 bases, 7 bases remained unmatched. The CDR3 extends over 15 amino acids. CDR3 nucleotide sequence: TGTGCCAGCAGTCGGACAGGGCTCCTACAAGAGACCCAGTACTTC. This sequence encodes CASSRTGLLQETQYF.

Many counts were recorded for this clonotype. The J gene is TRBJ2-1, the V gene TRBV6-5, with D perhaps matching TRBD2 (7 bases). Germline CDR1 MNHEY, CDR2 SVGAGI. V was cut by 11 bases and J by 0 bases, with 23 bases left in between. This CDR3 spans 17 amino acids. The CDR3 DNA reads TGTGCCTCCCGGGGGAGCGGCGGGGGCAGCTCCTACAATGAGCAGTTCTTC. Its translation is CASRGSGGGSSYNEQFF.

This clonotype was detected many times. The chain carries TRBV9 and TRBJ2-3; D may be TRBD2 (7 bases). V dropped 3 bases and J dropped 6 bases, with 14 bases sitting between them. The germline V gene encodes CDR1 SGDLS and CDR2 YYNGEE. The length of the CDR3 is 14 residues. CDR3 residues: CASSERGGDDTQYF. In nucleotides, the CDR3 is TGTGCCAGCAGCGAAAGGGGGGGCGATGATACGCAGTATTTT.

This clonotype came up many times. The chain joins TRBV12-3 or TRBV12-4 to TRBJ2-2, with D tentatively TRBD1 or TRBD2 (5 bases each). V lost 6 bases and J lost 10, with 15 bases in between. The CDR3 consists of 13 residues. The CDR3 nucleotides are TGTGCCAGCAGGTCCTCCGGGACGAAGGAGCTGTTTTTT. Translated, it gives CASRSSGTKELFF.

This clonotype has ten or more counts. The V and J genes are TRBV7-9 and TRBJ2-7; D gene uncertain. V lost 1 base and J 3 bases, leaving 7 bases between the germline ends. Germline V gene data show CDR1 as SEHNR and CDR2 as FQNEAQ (reference sequence). The CDR3 extends over 13 amino acids. The CDR3 bases are TGTGCCAGCAGCTTAGGTCAGATCTACGAGCAGTACTTC. Its translation is CASSLGQIYEQYF.

There are many counts of this clonotype. The chain is built from TRBV14 and TRBJ1-1; D is unclear. Trimming pared 4 bases from V and 6 bases from J, leaving 18 bases between. The CDR3 totals 15 residues. The germline V gene encodes CDR1 SGHDN and CDR2 FVKESK. The CDR3 spells CASSPLGPLSAEAFF. The CDR3, as DNA: TGTGCCAGCAGCCCCCTAGGGCCTCTGAGCGCTGAAGCTTTCTTT.

The table lists this clonotype with a few counts. The V gene is TRBV6-1, the J gene TRBJ2-5; the D call may be TRBD1 or TRBD2 (5 bases each). There are 13 residues in the CDR3. The germline gives CDR1 MNHNS, CDR2 SASEGT. V gave up 6 bases and J gave up 1 base, with 9 bases separating them. The CDR3: CASSGALQETQYF. For the CDR3, the DNA is TGTGCCAGCAGCGGGGCTCTCCAAGAGACCCAGTACTTC.

This clonotype was counted many times. This chain uses TRBV5-1 with TRBJ2-7; 9 nucleotides match TRBD1. The CDR3 has 14 residues. J was trimmed by 3 bases and V by 3 bases; bases with no gene match: 4. Germline loops: CDR1 SGHRS, CDR2 YFSETQ. In nucleotides, the CDR3 is TGCGCCAGCAGCTGGGACAGGGTGGACTACGAGCAGTACTTC. Its protein product is CASSWDRVDYEQYF.

This clonotype has a count of ten or more. The chain uses TRBV7-2 and TRBJ2-1; no definite D call. Looked up from germline, CDR1 is SGHTA and CDR2 is FQGNSA. The CDR3 runs to 11 residues. V was clipped by 3 bases and J by 11 bases, with 8 bases between them. In nucleotides, the CDR3 is TGTGCCAGCAGCTTCAACAGCCAGCAGTTCTTC. As protein: CASSFNSQQFF.

This clonotype has ten or more counts. The rearrangement joins TRBV7-2 to TRBJ1-5; tentative D call: TRBD1 (6 bases). CDR3 length: 13 residues. The ends were cut back, 5 bases at V and 7 bases at J, with 12 bases in the middle. CDR1 and CDR2 (germline): SGHTA, FQGNSA. The CDR3 DNA sequence: TGTGCCAGCAGCACTCAGGGGTACCAGCCCCAGCATTTT. Protein sequence: CASSTQGYQPQHF.

The chain has TRBV7-6 and TRBJ2-1; 16 nucleotides match TRBD2. V dropped 6 bases and J dropped 15; count of bases not matched to a gene: 11. The CDR3 runs 15 residues. CDR1 is SGHVS and CDR2 is FNYEAQ in the germline V gene. The CDR3 reads CASSTGTSGGAVPFF. In DNA form, the CDR3 reads TGTGCCAGCAGTACCGGGACTAGCGGGGGGGCCGTCCCGTTCTTC.

In this sample, this clonotype turned up a few times. This chain links TRBV27 with TRBJ1-1; no firm D call. The CDR3 totals 11 residues. Trimming took off 6 bases at V and 3 bases at J, with 5 bases between the two ends. Germline V gene sequence: CDR1 MNHEY, CDR2 SMNVEV (reference sequence). The DNA for the CDR3 is TGTGCCAGCAGGGACTACACTGAAGCTTTCTTT. Amino acid sequence: CASRDYTEAFF.

J is TRBJ1-2 and V is TRBV7-2, with 7 bases fitting TRBD1. J lost 5 bases, V lost 2 bases, and 11 bases had no gene match. There are 16 residues in the CDR3. CDR1 SGHTA and CDR2 FQGNSA come from the germline V gene. This CDR3 is CASSLQAGGFYYGYTF. CDR3 DNA sequence: TGTGCCAGCAGCTTACAGGCAGGGGGATTTTATTATGGCTACACCTTC.

This chain connects TRBV2 to TRBJ1-1; D remains ambiguous. The V end was cut by 4 bases, the J end by 10 bases, with 13 bases between. This CDR3 is 12 amino acids long. Germline values: CDR1 SNHLY, CDR2 FYNNEI. The CDR3 region has the DNA TGTGCCAGCAGTGTCGGGTCGGTATCAGCTTTCTTT. The encoded protein is CASSVGSVSAFF.

The rearrangement links TRBV18 to TRBJ1-1; weak D call: TRBD1 (6 bases). The CDR3 loop spans 14 amino acids. Trimming pared 6 bases from V and 4 bases from J, leaving 15 bases between. Germline lookup yields CDR1 KGHSH and CDR2 LQKENI. The CDR3 sequence: CASSPGQSFTEAFF. The CDR3 DNA sequence: TGTGCCAGCTCGCCCGGACAGTCTTTCACTGAAGCTTTCTTT.

This clonotype was observed many times. This chain connects TRBV3-1 to TRBJ2-7; tentatively, D is TRBD1 (6 bases). The CDR3 is 15 residues long. Germline values: CDR1 LGHDT, CDR2 YNNKEL (reference sequence). Trimming stripped 4 bases from V and 0 bases from J, with 13 bases between. The DNA for the CDR3 is TGTGCCAGCAGCCCAGCAGGGGCCCTCTCCTACGAGCAGTACTTC. Protein product: CASSPAGALSYEQYF.

This clonotype is labeled as large (0.1 to 1%). The chain combines TRBV10-3 with TRBJ1-5; D call uncertain. The CDR3 contains 13 residues. The V gene lost 0 bases and the J gene lost 7 bases, with 7 bases spanning the gap. Germline CDR1 ENHRY, CDR2 SYGVKD. CDR3 nucleotides: TGTGCCATCAGTGAGTCAAAGGGACAGCCCCAGCATTTT. It specifies CAISESKGQPQHF.